This T cell receptor beta chain was identified during a study of shared T cell receptors in the human thymus. The germline V and J ends were trimmed by 4 bases and 4 bases, with 16 bases remaining between them. The CDR3 extends over 15 amino acids. CDR1 and CDR2 from the germline V gene are MNHEY and SMNVEV (reference sequence). This clone has just a few counts. The repertoire was sequenced with immunoSEQ multiplex PCR; TCRdb's copy has only in-frame clones and lacks some. Of some 400,000 clones listed, approximately 95% are singletons. The chain carries TRBV27 and TRBJ2-5; weak D call: TRBD1 (8 bases). The sequencing sample was made of thymocytes. This TCR was sampled from a human donor. DNA for the CDR3: TGTGCCAGCAGTTCTCCGGACAGGGAGGGAGAGACCCAGTACTTC. This gives the protein CASSSPDREGETQYF.